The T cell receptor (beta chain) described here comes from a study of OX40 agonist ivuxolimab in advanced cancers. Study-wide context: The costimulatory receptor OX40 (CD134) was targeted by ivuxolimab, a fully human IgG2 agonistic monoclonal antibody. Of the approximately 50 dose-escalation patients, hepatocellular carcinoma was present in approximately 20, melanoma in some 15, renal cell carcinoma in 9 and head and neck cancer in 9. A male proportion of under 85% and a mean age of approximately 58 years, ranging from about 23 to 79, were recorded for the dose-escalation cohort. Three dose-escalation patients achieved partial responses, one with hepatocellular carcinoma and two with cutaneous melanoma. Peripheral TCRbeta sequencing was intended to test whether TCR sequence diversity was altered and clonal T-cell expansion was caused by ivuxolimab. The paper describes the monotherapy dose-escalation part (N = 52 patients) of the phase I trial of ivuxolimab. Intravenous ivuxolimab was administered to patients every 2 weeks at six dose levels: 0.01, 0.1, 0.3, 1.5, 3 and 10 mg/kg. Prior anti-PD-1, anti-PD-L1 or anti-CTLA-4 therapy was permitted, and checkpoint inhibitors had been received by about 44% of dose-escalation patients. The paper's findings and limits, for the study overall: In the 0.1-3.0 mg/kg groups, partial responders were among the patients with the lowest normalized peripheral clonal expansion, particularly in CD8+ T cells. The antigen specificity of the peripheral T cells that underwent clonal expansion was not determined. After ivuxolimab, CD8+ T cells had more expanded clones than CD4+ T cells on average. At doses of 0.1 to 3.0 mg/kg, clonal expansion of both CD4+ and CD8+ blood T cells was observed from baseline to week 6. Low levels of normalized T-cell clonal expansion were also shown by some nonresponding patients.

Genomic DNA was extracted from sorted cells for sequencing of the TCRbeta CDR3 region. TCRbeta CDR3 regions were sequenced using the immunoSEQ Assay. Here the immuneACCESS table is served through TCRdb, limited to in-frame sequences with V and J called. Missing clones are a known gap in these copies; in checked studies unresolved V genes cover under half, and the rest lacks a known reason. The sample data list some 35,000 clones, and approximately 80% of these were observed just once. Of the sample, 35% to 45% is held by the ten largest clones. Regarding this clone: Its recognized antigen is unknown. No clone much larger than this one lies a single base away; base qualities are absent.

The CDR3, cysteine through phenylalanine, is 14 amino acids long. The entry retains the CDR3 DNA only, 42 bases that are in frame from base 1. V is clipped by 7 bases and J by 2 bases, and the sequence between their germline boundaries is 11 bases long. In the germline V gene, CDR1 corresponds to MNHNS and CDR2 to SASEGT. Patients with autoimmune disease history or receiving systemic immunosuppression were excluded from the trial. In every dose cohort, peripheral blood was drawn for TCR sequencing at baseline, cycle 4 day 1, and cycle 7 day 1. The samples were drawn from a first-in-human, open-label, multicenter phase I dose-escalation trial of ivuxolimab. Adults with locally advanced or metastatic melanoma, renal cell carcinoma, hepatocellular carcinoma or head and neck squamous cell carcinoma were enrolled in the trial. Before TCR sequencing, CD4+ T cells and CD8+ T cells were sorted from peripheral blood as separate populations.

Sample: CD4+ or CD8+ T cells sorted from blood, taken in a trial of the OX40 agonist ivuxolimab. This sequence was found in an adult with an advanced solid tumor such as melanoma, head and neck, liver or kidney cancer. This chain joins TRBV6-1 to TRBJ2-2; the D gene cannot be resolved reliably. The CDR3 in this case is CASIVELNTGELFF. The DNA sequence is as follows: TGTGCCAGCATAGTGGAACTAAACACCGGGGAGCTGTTTTTT.